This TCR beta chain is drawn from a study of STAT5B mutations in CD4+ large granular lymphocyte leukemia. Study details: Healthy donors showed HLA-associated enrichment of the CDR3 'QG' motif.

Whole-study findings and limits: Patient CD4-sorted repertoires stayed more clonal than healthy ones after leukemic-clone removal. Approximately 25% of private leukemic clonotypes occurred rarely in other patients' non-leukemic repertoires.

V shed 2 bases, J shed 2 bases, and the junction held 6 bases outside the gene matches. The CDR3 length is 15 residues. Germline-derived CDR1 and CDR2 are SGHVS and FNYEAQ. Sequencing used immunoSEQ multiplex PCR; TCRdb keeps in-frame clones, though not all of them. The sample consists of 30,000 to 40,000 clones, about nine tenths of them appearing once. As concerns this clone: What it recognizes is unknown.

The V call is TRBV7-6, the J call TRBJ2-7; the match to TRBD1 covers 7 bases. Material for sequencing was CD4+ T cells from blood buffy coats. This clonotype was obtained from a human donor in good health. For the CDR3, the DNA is TGTGCCAGCAGCTTATCCCAGGGGGTACCCTACGAGCAGTACTTC. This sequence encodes CASSLSQGVPYEQYF. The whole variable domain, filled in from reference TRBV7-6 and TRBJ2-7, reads GAGVSQSPRYKVTKRGQDVALRCDPISGHVSLYWYRQALGQGPEFLTYFNYEAQQDKSGLPNDRFSAERPEGSISTLTIQRTEQRDSAMYRCASSLSQGVPYEQYFGPGTRLTVT.